This T cell receptor (beta chain) was identified during a study of CD4 T cells in relation to SARS-CoV-2 and coronaviruses. For the study at large: ViraFEST: roughly 9-day antigen culture of PBMCs, then TCR beta CDR3 sequencing.

The CDR3 consists of 13 residues. Trimming left V 6 bases short and J 1 base short, with 10 bases between. The germline V gene has CDR1 MNHNY and CDR2 SVGAGI (reference sequence). Clones were read by immunoSEQ multiplex PCR, and TCRdb kept only the in-frame ones, dropping some. The sample lists about 29,000 clones; about three quarters were seen once. To note about this clone: Its specificity is not known.

CD4+ T cells from unexposed donors were obtained before the COVID-19 pandemic (2011-2018). Isolation of CD4+ T cells took place after approximately 11 days in culture. Cultures received half-medium IL-2 refreshes on days 3 and 7. Sequencing was done on a sample of CD4+ T cells from PBMCs, cultured in vitro. The TCR comes from a human donor in good health. J is TRBJ2-7 and V is TRBV6-6; D is unresolved. The CDR3: CASRGMDSYEQYF. The CDR3 nucleotides read TGTGCCAGCAGGGGCATGGATTCCTACGAGCAGTACTTC.